This note documents a single TCR beta chain sequence. The antigen remains unidentified. Germline V gene sequence: CDR1 SGHTA, CDR2 FQGNSA. The V gene end was trimmed by 4 bases and the J gene end by 3 bases; junction bases not matched to a gene: 7. The CDR3 totals 15 residues. The entry originates in a study of vaccination effects on CD4 cells after COVID-19. Study-wide background: The two convalescent patients provided samples 16 days and one week before vaccination. Study-wide results and caveats: Pronounced clonal contraction occurred in clones induced by infection and by vaccine late after vaccination.

With the ViraFEST assay, the study expanded antigen-specific CD4+ T cells using viral peptide pools, then sequenced them. Culture lasted approximately 10 days before CD4+ T cell isolation. SARS-CoV-2 infection was confirmed by PCR in the person between March and December 2020. PBMC were cultured at around 2 million per well with approximately 9 IU/ml IL-2 and about 9.5 ug/ml peptides. The assay was immunoSEQ multiplex PCR, and TCRdb's table has in-frame clones only and misses some. The sample has about 45,000 clones, around 66% seen once. This chain links TRBV7-2 with TRBJ2-7, with TRBD1 matching 9 bases. This specimen was CD4+ T cells from PBMCs cultured with a peptide pool, taken before COVID-19 vaccination. The sequence was obtained from a human donor who had a prior SARS-CoV-2 infection. CDR3 nucleotide sequence: TGTGCCAGCAGCTACACCGGGACAGGGAACTACGAGCAGTACTTC. Protein sequence: CASSYTGTGNYEQYF.